A selection of T cell receptor beta chains follows, all from one sample in a study of CD8+CD57+ T cells in acquired aplastic anemia. MiXCR, run by TCRdb on the reads, gives a single entry per CDR3 protein. The sample has about 180,000 distinct CDR3 sequences, 45% to 55% seen once; the top ten hold roughly 1.2%. Input material: sorted CD4+, CD8+, or CD8+CD57+ T cells (not recorded which) from PBMCs. The source of these receptors is a human donor with aplastic anemia. CDR3s include the opening cysteine and the closing phenylalanine or tryptophan.

>TRBJ2-2|TRBV10-3
CAISEVTGELFF
>TRBJ1-2|TRBV6-1
CASSRMGYGYTF
>TRBJ1-2|TRBV29-1
CATSALESYGHTF
>TRBJ2-7|TRBV6-4
CASKPDRSSYEQYF
>TRBJ2-5|TRBV24-1
CATSDAGQGVETQYF
>TRBJ2-3|TRBV29-1
CSVRSTDTQYF
>TRBJ2-5|TRBV20-1
CSATTSGGETQYF
>TRBJ2-7|TRBV20-1
CSARADVLGPYEQYF
>TRBJ1-1|TRBV3-1
CASSQGTGFTEAFF
>TRBJ1-2|TRBV20-1
CSARGVNGYTF
>TRBJ1-2|TRBV7-6
CASSLGGGVHGYTF
>TRBJ2-1|TRBV7-2
CASSLALAGHNEQFF
>TRBJ2-3|TRBV5-6
CASSLGLAGGMDTQYF
>TRBJ2-7|TRBV2
CASRYRDRDCHEQYF
>TRBJ2-5|TRBV14
CASSQALAGWQETQYF
>TRBJ1-2|TRBV27
CASSRGNRGLSYRNYGYTF
>TRBJ2-7|TRBV11-1
CASSHLDGYEQYF
>TRBJ2-7|TRBV2
CASSPRTETSYEQYF
>TRBJ2-7|TRBV9
CASSVDRGEQYF
>TRBJ2-3|TRBV29-1
CSGRWSGRARDTQYF
>TRBJ2-1|TRBV7-8
CASSSRGGYYNEQFF
>TRBJ2-5|TRBV4-2
CASSQERTETQYF
>TRBJ2-1|TRBV3-1
CASSAWTGSSYNEQFF
>TRBJ1-1|TRBV12-3/TRBV12-4
CASSTSVPNTEAFF
>TRBJ1-5|TRBV2
CASNQGRNQPQHF
>-|TRBV5-4
CASSVSGKNYEQYF
>TRBJ1-1|TRBV5-5
CASSGIGSEAFF
>TRBJ1-2|TRBV2
CASSELTASYGYTF
>TRBJ2-1|TRBV7-2
CASSLSSEQFF
>TRBJ2-2|TRBV20-1
CSAQGALPRGELFF
>TRBJ2-3|TRBV11-2
CASSLGGSWPSTDTQYF
>TRBJ2-7|TRBV20-1
CSAGQPGHSYEQYF
>TRBJ1-5|TRBV12-3/TRBV12-4
CASRGTNQPQHF
>TRBJ1-6|TRBV7-3
CASSLGGALYNSPLHF
>TRBJ1-1|TRBV29-1
CSVGHPGTEAFF
>TRBJ1-1|TRBV15
CATSADRGVAFF
>TRBJ2-1|TRBV11-2
CASSFSGQGNYNEQFF
>TRBJ1-2|TRBV24-1
CATSDPTGARYGYTF
>TRBJ2-6|TRBV12-3/TRBV12-4
CASRRPTGFGANVLTF
>TRBJ2-1|TRBV10-2
CATSGGSARFF
>TRBJ1-1|TRBV24-1
CATSDNTNGNTEAFF
>TRBJ1-1|TRBV19
CASSFLDTEALF
>TRBJ2-1|TRBV4-1
CASSQVNLLDYNEQFF
>TRBJ2-5|TRBV20-1
CSAEDMRAETQYF
>TRBJ2-3|TRBV24-1
CATSARVAGGTDTQYF
>TRBJ2-7|TRBV19
CASSESGLVHEQYF
>TRBJ1-2|TRBV10-3
CASSESVQEIYGYTF
>TRBJ2-7|TRBV9
CASSTDLGAYEQYF
>TRBJ1-1|TRBV6-5
CASSYREGGEAFF
>TRBJ2-3|TRBV9
CASSVATGARTDTQYF
>TRBJ1-3|TRBV2
CASSLDRSIGNTIYF